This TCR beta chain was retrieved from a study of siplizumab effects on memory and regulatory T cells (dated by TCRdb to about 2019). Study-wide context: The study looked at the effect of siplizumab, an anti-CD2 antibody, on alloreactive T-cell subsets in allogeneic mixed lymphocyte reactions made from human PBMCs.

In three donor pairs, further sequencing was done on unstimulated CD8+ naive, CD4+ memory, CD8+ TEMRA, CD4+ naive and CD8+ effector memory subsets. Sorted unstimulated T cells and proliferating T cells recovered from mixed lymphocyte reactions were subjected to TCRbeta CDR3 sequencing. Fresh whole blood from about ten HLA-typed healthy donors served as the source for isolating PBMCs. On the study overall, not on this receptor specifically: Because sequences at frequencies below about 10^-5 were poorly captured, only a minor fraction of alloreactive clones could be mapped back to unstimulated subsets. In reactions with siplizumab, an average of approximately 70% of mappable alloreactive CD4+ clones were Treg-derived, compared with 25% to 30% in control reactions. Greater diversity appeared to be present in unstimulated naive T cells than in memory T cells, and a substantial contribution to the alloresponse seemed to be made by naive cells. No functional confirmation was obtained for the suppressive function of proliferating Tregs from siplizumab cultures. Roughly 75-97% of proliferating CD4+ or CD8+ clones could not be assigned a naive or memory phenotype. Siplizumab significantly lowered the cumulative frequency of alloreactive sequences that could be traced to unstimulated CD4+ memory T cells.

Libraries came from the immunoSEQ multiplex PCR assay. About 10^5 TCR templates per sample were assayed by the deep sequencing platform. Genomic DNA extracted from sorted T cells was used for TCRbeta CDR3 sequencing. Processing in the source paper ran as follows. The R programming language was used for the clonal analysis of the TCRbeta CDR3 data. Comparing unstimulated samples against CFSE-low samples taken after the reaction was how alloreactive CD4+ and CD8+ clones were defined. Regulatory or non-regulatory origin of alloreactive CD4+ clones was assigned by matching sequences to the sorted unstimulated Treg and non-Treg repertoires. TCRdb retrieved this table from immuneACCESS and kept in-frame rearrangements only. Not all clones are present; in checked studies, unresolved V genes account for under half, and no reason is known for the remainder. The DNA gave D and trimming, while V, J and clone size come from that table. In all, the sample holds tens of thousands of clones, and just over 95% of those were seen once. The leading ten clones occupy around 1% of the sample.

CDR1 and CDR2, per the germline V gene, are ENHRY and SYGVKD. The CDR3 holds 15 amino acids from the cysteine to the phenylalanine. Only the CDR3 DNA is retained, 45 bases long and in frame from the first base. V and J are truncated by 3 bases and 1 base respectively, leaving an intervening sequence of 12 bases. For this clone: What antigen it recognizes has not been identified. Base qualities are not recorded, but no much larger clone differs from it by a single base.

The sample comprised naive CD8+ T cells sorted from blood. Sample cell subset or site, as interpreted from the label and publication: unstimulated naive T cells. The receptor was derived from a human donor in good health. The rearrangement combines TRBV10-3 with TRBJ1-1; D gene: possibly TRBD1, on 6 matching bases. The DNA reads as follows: TGTGCCATCAGTGACCCGGGACAAAAGAACACTGAAGCTTTCTTT. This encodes CAISDPGQKNTEAFF.